The clone carrying this T cell receptor beta chain was seen a few times. The method was immunoSEQ multiplex PCR; TCRdb's version includes in-frame clones alone and lacks a portion of them. The sample includes fewer than 350,000 clones, 85% seen only once; the top ten take 2% to 3%. This record comes from a study of blood T cell repertoires in COVID-19. The CDR3 totals 14 residues. V was pared by 1 base and J by 2 bases, with 9 bases between. In germline, CDR1 is GTSNPN, CDR2 SVGIG (reference sequence). Input material: PBMCs or T cells enriched from blood (not recorded which). The sequence was obtained from a woman between 45 and 60 years old who had recovered from COVID-19. The V call is TRBV30, the J call TRBJ1-5; D gene ambiguous. Here the CDR3 reads CAWSGGAGNQPQHF. DNA of the CDR3: TGTGCCTGGAGTGGAGGAGCAGGCAATCAGCCCCAGCATTTT.